This T cell receptor (beta chain) was sequenced for a study of blood T cells in healthy people across ages. Study-wide results and caveats: Naive T cell percentage by flow cytometry tracked strongly with beta diversity. Older age coincided with a roughly linear decline in TCR beta diversity per million T cells.

Germline CDR1 reads SQVTM; CDR2 reads ANQGSEA. This CDR3 contains 13 residues. After removal of 4 bases from V and 4 bases from J, the junction contained 3 bases not matched to a gene. Then a second PCR, running about 6 to 12 cycles, was carried out with a sample-barcoded 5' primer and a J-beta primer mix. TCRdb re-derived calls from the 5' RACE reads in MiXCR, one entry per CDR3 protein. Of 1.5 million to 2 million distinct CDR3 sequences detected, under 30% appear once; the ten largest clones hold around 7.7%. On this clonotype itself: Its antigen is unknown.

Peripheral blood was drawn, about 10 milliliters per donor. The TCR was taken from a woman aged 25 to 39 in good health. The sequenced sample was blood. The V call is TRBV29-1, the J call TRBJ2-4; 8 nucleotides match TRBD1. This CDR3 is CSVAGTGKNIQYF. CDR3 bases: TGCAGCGTTGCAGGGACAGGTAAAAACATTCAGTACTTC.